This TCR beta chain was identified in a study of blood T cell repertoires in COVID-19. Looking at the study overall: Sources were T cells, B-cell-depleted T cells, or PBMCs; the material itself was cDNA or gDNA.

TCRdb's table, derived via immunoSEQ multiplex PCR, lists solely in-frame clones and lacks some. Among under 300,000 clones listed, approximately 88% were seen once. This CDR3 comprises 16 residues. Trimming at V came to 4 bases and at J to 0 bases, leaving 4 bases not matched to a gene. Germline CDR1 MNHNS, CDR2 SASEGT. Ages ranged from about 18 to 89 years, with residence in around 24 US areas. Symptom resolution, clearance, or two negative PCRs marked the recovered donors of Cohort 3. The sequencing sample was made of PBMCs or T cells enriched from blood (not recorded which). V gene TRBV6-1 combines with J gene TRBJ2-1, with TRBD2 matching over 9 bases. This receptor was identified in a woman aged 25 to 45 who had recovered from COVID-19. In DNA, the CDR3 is TGTGCCAGCAGTGTAGCGGGAGTGAGCTCCTACAATGAGCAGTTCTTC. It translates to CASSVAGVSSYNEQFF.